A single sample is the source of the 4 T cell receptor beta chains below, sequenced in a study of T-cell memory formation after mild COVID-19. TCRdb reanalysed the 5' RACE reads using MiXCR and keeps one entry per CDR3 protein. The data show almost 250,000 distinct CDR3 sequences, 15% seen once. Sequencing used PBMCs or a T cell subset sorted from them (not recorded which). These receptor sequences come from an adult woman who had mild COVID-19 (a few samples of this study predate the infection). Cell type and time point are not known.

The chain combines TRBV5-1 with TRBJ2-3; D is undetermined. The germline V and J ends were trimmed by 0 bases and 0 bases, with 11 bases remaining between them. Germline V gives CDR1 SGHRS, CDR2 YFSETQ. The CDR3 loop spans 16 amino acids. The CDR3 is CASSLVVGKSTDTQYF. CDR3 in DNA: TGCGCCAGCAGCTTGGTTGTAGGGAAGAGCACAGATACGCAGTATTTT.

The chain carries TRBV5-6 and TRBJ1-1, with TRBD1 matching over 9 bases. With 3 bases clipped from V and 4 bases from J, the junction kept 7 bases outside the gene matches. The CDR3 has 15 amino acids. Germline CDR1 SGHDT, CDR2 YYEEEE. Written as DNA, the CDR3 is TGTGCCAGCAGCTCCATGGACAGGGGAGGCACTGAAGCTTTCTTT. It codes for CASSSMDRGGTEAFF.

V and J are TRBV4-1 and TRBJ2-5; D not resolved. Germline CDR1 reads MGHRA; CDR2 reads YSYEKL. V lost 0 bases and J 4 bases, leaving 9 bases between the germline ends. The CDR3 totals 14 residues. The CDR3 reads CASSQDRSGETQYF. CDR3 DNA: TGCGCCAGCAGCCAAGATAGATCCGGAGAGACCCAGTACTTC.

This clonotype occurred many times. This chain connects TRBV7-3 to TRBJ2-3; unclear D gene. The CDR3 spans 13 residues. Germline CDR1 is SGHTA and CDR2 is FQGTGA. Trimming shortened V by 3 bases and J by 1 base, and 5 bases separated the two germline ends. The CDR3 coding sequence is TGTGCCAGCAGCTTGTTAGGCACAGATACGCAGTATTTT. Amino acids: CASSLLGTDTQYF.